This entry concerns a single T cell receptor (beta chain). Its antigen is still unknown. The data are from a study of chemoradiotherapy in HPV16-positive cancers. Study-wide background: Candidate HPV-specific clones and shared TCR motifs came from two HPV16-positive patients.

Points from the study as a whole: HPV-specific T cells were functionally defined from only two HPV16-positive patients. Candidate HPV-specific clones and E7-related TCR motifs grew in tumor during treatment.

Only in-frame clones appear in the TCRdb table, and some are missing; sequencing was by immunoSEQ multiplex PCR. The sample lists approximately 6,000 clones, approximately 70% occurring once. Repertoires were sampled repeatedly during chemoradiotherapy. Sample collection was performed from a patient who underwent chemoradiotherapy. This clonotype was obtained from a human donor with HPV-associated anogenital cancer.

This CDR3 is CASSLVAVGSGGTYEQYF. The CDR3 DNA is TGTGCCAGCAGCTTAGTGGCCGTGGGTAGCGGGGGAACCTACGAGCAGTACTTC. V is TRBV7-2 and J is TRBJ2-7; TRBD2 matches 9 bases. CDR3 size: 18 residues. V lost 1 base and J lost 2; bases outside the gene matches: 12. CDR1 and CDR2 from the germline V gene are SGHTA and FQGNSA.